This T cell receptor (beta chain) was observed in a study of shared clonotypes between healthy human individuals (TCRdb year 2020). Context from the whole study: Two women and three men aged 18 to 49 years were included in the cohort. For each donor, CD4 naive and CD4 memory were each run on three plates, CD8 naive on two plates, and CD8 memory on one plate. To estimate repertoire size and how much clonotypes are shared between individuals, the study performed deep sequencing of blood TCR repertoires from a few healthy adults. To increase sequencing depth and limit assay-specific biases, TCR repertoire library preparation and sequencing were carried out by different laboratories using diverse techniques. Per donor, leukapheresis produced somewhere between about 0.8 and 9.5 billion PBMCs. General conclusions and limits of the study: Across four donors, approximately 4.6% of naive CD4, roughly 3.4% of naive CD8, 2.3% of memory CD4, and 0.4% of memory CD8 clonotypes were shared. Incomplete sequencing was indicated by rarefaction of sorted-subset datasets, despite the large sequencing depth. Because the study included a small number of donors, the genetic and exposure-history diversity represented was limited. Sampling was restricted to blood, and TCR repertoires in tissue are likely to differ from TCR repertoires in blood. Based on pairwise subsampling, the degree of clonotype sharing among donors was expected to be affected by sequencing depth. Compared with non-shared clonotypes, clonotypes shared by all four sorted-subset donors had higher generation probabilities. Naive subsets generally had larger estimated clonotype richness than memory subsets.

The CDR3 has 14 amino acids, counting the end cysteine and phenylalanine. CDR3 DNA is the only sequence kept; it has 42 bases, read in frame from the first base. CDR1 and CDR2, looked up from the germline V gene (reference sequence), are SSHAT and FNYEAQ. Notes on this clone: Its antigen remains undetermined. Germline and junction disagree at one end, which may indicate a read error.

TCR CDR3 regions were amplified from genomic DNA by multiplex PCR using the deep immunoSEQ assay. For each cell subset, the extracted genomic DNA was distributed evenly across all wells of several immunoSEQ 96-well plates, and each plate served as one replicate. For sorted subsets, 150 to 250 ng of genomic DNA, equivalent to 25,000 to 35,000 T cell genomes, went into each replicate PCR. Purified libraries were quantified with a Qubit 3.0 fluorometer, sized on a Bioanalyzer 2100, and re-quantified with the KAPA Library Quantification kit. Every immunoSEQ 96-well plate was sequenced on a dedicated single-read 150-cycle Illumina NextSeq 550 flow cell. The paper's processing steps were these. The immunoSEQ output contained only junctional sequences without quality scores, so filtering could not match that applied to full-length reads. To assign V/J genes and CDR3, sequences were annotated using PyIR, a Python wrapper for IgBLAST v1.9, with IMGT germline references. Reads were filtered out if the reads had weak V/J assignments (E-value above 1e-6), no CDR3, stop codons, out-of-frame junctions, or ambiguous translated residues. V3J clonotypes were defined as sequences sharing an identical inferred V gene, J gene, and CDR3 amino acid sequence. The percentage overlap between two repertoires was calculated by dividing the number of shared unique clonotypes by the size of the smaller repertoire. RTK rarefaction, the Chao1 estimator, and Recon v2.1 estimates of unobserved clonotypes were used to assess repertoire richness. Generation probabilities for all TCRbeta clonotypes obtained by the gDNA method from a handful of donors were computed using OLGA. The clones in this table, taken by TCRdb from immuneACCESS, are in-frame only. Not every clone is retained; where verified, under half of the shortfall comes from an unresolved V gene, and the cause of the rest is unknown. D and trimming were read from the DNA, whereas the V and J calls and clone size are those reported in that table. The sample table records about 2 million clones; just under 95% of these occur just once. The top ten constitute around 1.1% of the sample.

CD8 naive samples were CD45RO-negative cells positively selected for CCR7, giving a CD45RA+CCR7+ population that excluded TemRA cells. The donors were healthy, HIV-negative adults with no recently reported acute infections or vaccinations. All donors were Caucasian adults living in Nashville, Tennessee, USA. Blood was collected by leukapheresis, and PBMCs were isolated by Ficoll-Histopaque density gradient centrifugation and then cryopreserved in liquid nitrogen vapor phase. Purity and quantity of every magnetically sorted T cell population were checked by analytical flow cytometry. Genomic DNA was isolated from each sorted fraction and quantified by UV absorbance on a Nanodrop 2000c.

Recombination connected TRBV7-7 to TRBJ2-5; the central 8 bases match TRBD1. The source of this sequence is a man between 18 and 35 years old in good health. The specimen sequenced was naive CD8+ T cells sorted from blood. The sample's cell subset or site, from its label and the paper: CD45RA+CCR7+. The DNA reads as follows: TGTGCTAGCAGCTTAGCAGGGGGCTGGGAGACCCAGTACTTC. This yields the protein CASSLAGGWETQYF. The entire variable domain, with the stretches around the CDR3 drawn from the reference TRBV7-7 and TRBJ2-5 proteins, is GAGVSQSPRYKVTKRGQDVTLRCDPISSHATLYWYQQALGQGPEFLTYFNYEAQPDKSGLPSDRFSAERPEGSISTLTIQRTEQRDSAMYRCASSLAGGWETQYFGPGTRLLVL.